The rows below give T cell receptor beta chains drawn from one sample of a study of regulatory T cells in long-lasting Graves disease. TCRdb reanalysed the multiplex PCR reads using MiXCR and keeps one entry per CDR3 protein. The sample records 360,000 or so distinct CDR3 sequences, about 23% being singletons. Sequenced material: peripheral blood mononuclear cells (PBMCs), taken when the disease was refractory, from a patient treated with antithyroid drugs. Every receptor here comes from a woman aged 40 to 49 with Graves disease. Each CDR3 is given with its conserved first and last residue. D genes are given only for firm matches. Expanded clones are given a class, and other clones once, few, many or no size at all.

>TRBJ2-7|.|TRBV7-2|TRBD1
TGTGCCAGCAGCGGCCCGGGACAGGTATACGAGCAGTACTTC
CASSGPGQVYEQYF
>TRBJ1-2|.|TRBV3-1|.
TGTGCCAGCAGCCAAGGCTCAGGCCACCTTGGGGGCTACACCTTC
CASSQGSGHLGGYTF
>TRBJ2-2|.|TRBV5-1|TRBD1
TGCGCCAGCAGCTTCAGGACAGGGGGGACCGGGGAGCTGTTTTTT
CASSFRTGGTGELFF
>TRBJ2-1|.|TRBV10-1|.
TGCGCCAGCAGTGGTAGTTCTGAGCAGTTCTTC
CASSGSSEQFF
>TRBJ1-2|few|TRBV19|TRBD1
TGTGCCAGTAACACACCTTCGAGAAGGACAGGGGGCAGGAACTATGGCTACACCTTC
CASNTPSRRTGGRNYGYTF
>TRBJ2-5|.|TRBV28|.
TGTGCCAGCAGTCTCCTCCGTGCGGGCCGCGAGACCCAGTACTTC
CASSLLRAGRETQYF
>TRBJ2-1|many|TRBV28|TRBD2
TGTGCCAGCAGTACCGGGGGAGCGGGAGACCCCTACAATGAGCAGTTCTTC
CASSTGGAGDPYNEQFF
>TRBJ2-7|.|TRBV15|TRBD1
TGTGCCACCAGCACCCGGGACAGGGCGAAGGGGGAGCAGTACTTC
CATSTRDRAKGEQYF
>TRBJ1-2|once|TRBV10-2|TRBD1
TGCGCCAGCAGTGACTTTGCCAGGGGGAACTATGGCTACACCTTC
CASSDFARGNYGYTF
>TRBJ2-7|many|TRBV28|TRBD1
TGTGCCAGCAGTTTGAGGGGGCTTGGGAGAATAAGAGCGCAGTACGAGCAGTACTTC
CASSLRGLGRIRAQYEQYF
>TRBJ2-4|.|TRBV4-1|TRBD1
TGCGCCAGCGAGGGGGCGGGTAGCATTCAGTACTTC
CASEGAGSIQYF
>TRBJ2-1|once|TRBV6-1|TRBD2
TGTGCCAGCAATCAGCGGGGAGGAAATGAGCAGTTCTTC
CASNQRGGNEQFF
>TRBJ1-5|many|TRBV28|TRBD1
TGTGCCAGCAGCTCCGGACAGGGTAGCAATCAGCCCCAGCATTTT
CASSSGQGSNQPQHF
>TRBJ2-5|many|TRBV27|.
TGTGCCAGCAGTTCCTGGGGGACCCAGTACTTC
CASSSWGTQYF
>TRBJ2-7|.|TRBV5-1|.
TGCGCCAGCAGCTTGGAAGGGGGAAAGCTCTACGAGCAGTACTTC
CASSLEGGKLYEQYF
>TRBJ2-6|few|TRBV6-2/TRBV6-3|.
TGTGCCAGCAGTTACGTTGCTGGGGCCAACGTCCTGACTTTC
CASSYVAGANVLTF
>TRBJ2-2|few|TRBV5-1|.
TGCGCCAGCAGACTCGGTTCGTTGTTTGGCGGGATGGCCGGGGAGCTGTTTTTT
CASRLGSLFGGMAGELFF
>TRBJ2-4|.|TRBV15|.
TGTGCCACCAGTAGAAGGGGCGACACTGTTCAGTACTTC
CATSRRGDTVQYF
>TRBJ2-1|.|TRBV28|.
TGTGCCAGCAGGTTAATAGGGGGGGGAACGGAGGGCCGAAATGAGCAGTTCTTC
CASRLIGGGTEGRNEQFF
>TRBJ2-7|.|TRBV19|TRBD1
TGTGCCAGTAGCAAGGCAAAGACAGGGGGCGCCCACTACGAGCAGTACTTC
CASSKAKTGGAHYEQYF
>TRBJ1-5|many|TRBV6-5|.
TGTGCCAGCAGTTACTCGGATACACCTAATCAGCCCCAGCATTTT
CASSYSDTPNQPQHF
>TRBJ1-5|.|TRBV19|.
TGTGCCAGTAGGTCTAGGGCTCGCAATCAGCCCCAGCATTTT
CASRSRARNQPQHF
>TRBJ1-1|many|TRBV28|.
TGTGCCAGCAGTTTCTGGGGGCGCGGAACTGAAGCTTTCTTT
CASSFWGRGTEAFF
>TRBJ1-4|few|TRBV28|.
TGTGCCAGCAGGATGACAGTTGCAACTAATGAAGAACTGTTTTTT
CASRMTVATNEELFF
>TRBJ2-1|few|TRBV6-5|TRBD2
TGTGCCAGCAGTTTGACTAGCGCCTACAATGAGCAGTTCTTC
CASSLTSAYNEQFF
>TRBJ2-6|many|TRBV5-6|.
TGTGCCAGCAGCCGGGATGGCGCATACCTCTTTGGGGCCAACGTCCTGACTTTC
CASSRDGAYLFGANVLTF
>TRBJ2-2|few|TRBV6-5|TRBD2
TGTGCCAGCAGTTACGAAGCGGGAGTGAAAACCGGGGAGCTGTTTTTT
CASSYEAGVKTGELFF
>TRBJ2-2|many|TRBV7-2|TRBD2
TGTGCCAGCAGCCCCCGGGTAGCGGGAGGGTGGACCGGGGAGCTGTTTTTT
CASSPRVAGGWTGELFF
>TRBJ1-3|.|TRBV25-1|TRBD1
TGTGCCAGTTCCGGACAGGTTGGAAACACCATATATTTT
CASSGQVGNTIYF
>TRBJ2-7|many|TRBV6-1|.
TGTGCCAGCACAGGATTCCGGGACCTACGACCGCTTGGGATCTACGAGCAGTACTTC
CASTGFRDLRPLGIYEQYF
>TRBJ2-7|few|TRBV11-2|.
TGTGCCAGCAGCTCGGGGAGTCCAGTCCACGAGCAGTACTTC
CASSSGSPVHEQYF
>TRBJ2-2|many|TRBV6-5|.
TGTGCCAGCAGTTACTCTAGGGTGAACGGAGAGCTGTTTTTT
CASSYSRVNGELFF
>TRBJ2-4|many|TRBV27|.
TGTGCCAGCAGTCTCCGACAAGATTACTTAGCCAAAAACATTCAGTACTTC
CASSLRQDYLAKNIQYF
>TRBJ2-7|few|TRBV5-1|TRBD2
TGCGCCAGCAGCCAGAGGACTAGCGGAACCGAGCAGTACTTC
CASSQRTSGTEQYF
>TRBJ1-2|few|TRBV5-1|.
TGCGCCAGCAGCTGGGGGGGAAAGACTAACTATGGCTACACCTTC
CASSWGGKTNYGYTF
>TRBJ1-2|.|TRBV6-1|.
TGTGCCAGCAGCTCATCCAGAGGGGGAAACTATGGCTACACCTTC
CASSSSRGGNYGYTF
>TRBJ2-1|.|TRBV7-9|.
TGTGCCAGCAGCTTATTAGCAGGGGAGCAGTTCTTC
CASSLLAGEQFF
>TRBJ2-2|many|TRBV19|.
TGTGCCAGTAGTTCAACGGGAGCCGGGGAGCTGTTTTTT
CASSSTGAGELFF
>TRBJ1-2|.|TRBV9|.
TGTGCCAGCAGCCCACAGGGCTATGGCTACACCTTC
CASSPQGYGYTF
>TRBJ2-5|.|TRBV2|.
TGTGCCATCACGGCACCCACCTCCCAAGAGACCCAGTACTTC
CAITAPTSQETQYF
>TRBJ2-7|few|TRBV10-3|TRBD2
TGTGCCATCAGCGATCCGGCGGGAGGATCCCTCGAAGTTCACGAGCAGTACTTC
CAISDPAGGSLEVHEQYF
>TRBJ2-7|few|TRBV5-1|TRBD2
TGCGCCAGCAGCGGCCGGGACTACCGTATCGAGCAGTACTTC
CASSGRDYRIEQYF
>TRBJ2-7|.|TRBV27|TRBD2
TGTGCCAGCAGCAAAGCGGGAGGGAGCCTCCAGTACTTC
CASSKAGGSLQYF
>TRBJ1-3|.|TRBV7-2|TRBD1
TGTGCCAGCAGCTTAGGCAGGGGGGCTGGAAACACCATATATTTT
CASSLGRGAGNTIYF
>TRBJ2-2|.|TRBV7-9|TRBD1
TGTGCCAGTACCACTCAGGGGGACGGAGGCCGGGAGCTGTTTTTT
CASTTQGDGGRELFF
>TRBJ2-5|many|TRBV7-8|.
TGTGCCAGCAGCTTAGCCGTATCTCAAGAGACCCAGTACTTC
CASSLAVSQETQYF
>TRBJ2-7|many|TRBV28|.
TGTGCCAGCAGTCCCGGGGGAGTCGTCGAGCAGTACTTC
CASSPGGVVEQYF
>TRBJ1-1|many|TRBV28|.
TGTGCCAGCAGACCAGGGGCGTTCATGAACACTGAAGCTTTCTTT
CASRPGAFMNTEAFF
>TRBJ2-1|.|TRBV12-3/TRBV12-4|TRBD2
TGTGCCAGCAGTCCCCGTACTAGCGGGAAGGAGCAGTTCTTC
CASSPRTSGKEQFF
>TRBJ2-5|few|TRBV5-6|.
TGTGCCAGCAGCTTGGCGACGGGGGCGACTACGGAGACCCAGTACTTC
CASSLATGATTETQYF
>TRBJ2-3|.|TRBV12-3/TRBV12-4|.
TGTGCCAGCAGCATCGGGACGAGCCCAGATACGCAGTATTTT
CASSIGTSPDTQYF
>TRBJ2-1|.|TRBV6-1|.
TGTGCCAGCAGGGCAACCGGGGCCATGAACGTGAATGAGCAGTTCTTC
CASRATGAMNVNEQFF
>TRBJ1-1|many|TRBV6-2/TRBV6-3|.
TGTGCCAGCAGTTACGGGGGCTTGGGCACTGAAGCTTTCTTT
CASSYGGLGTEAFF
>TRBJ2-1|.|TRBV28|.
TGTGCCAGCAGTTTCGCCGTCCATGAGCAGTTCTTC
CASSFAVHEQFF
>TRBJ1-5|.|TRBV10-3|.
TGTGCCATCAGTGAGTCGGCCCAAGGGAACGGGCAGCCCCAGCATTTT
CAISESAQGNGQPQHF
>TRBJ2-7|few|TRBV6-1|.
TGTGCCAGCACCTCGGACGGAAACCCCTACGAGCAGTACTTC
CASTSDGNPYEQYF
>TRBJ2-7|many|TRBV28|TRBD2
TGTGCCAGCAGTCCTAGCGGGAGGAAGCCTTCCTTGCACGAGCAGTACTTC
CASSPSGRKPSLHEQYF
>TRBJ1-6|many|TRBV28|.
TGTGCCAGCAGTGCAACTAAGTCCAATTCACCCCTCCACTTT
CASSATKSNSPLHF
>TRBJ2-6|many|TRBV5-1|.
TGCGCCAGCAGCTTGGTCGGCCACTCTGGGGCCAACGTCCTGACTTTC
CASSLVGHSGANVLTF
>TRBJ2-5|.|TRBV20-1|.
TGCAGTGCTAGATGGGATCCGTCTGGAGAGACCCAGTACTTC
CSARWDPSGETQYF